The 4 T cell receptor beta chains presented below share a single source sample, sequenced in a study of CD8 T cells in ankylosing spondylitis. TCRdb recomputed calls from the 5' RACE reads with MiXCR, one row per CDR3 protein. Of roughly 130,000 distinct CDR3 sequences listed, approximately 6.8% are singletons. Source material: blood, either unsorted or a sorted T cell fraction (not recorded which). These receptors all come from a male donor with ankylosing spondylitis or in good health (not recorded which).

This clonotype was counted at least ten times. This chain joins TRBV5-1 and TRBJ1-1; D unresolved. Trimming took 4 bases from V and 6 from J, leaving 16 bases between them. The CDR3 length is 14 residues. Germline V gene lookup returns CDR1 SGHRS and CDR2 YFSETQ. The CDR3 loop reads CASSDRTTRAEAFF. The DNA for the CDR3 is TGCGCCAGCAGCGATCGGACGACCCGGGCTGAAGCTTTCTTT. The complete variable domain, with remaining parts taken from reference TRBV5-1 and TRBJ1-1, reads KAGVTQTPRYLIKTRGQQVTLSCSPISGHRSVSWYQQTPGQGLQFLFEYFSETQRNKGNFPGRFSGRQFSNSRSEMNVSTLELGDSALYLCASSDRTTRAEAFFGQGTRLTVV.

This clonotype showed up many times. This chain connects TRBV5-1 to TRBJ2-1; 16 bases align to TRBD2. Germline V gene lookup returns CDR1 SGHRS and CDR2 YFSETQ. Trimming removed 7 bases from V and 5 bases from J; junction bases left unmatched: 9. This CDR3 contains 17 residues. This CDR3 reads CASEGLAGGASDNEQFF. CDR3 nucleotide sequence: TGCGCCAGCGAGGGACTAGCGGGAGGGGCCTCTGACAATGAGCAGTTCTTC. Looking up the rest from reference TRBV5-1 and TRBJ2-1 gives the full variable domain: KAGVTQTPRYLIKTRGQQVTLSCSPISGHRSVSWYQQTPGQGLQFLFEYFSETQRNKGNFPGRFSGRQFSNSRSEMNVSTLELGDSALYLCASEGLAGGASDNEQFFGPGTRLTVL.

This clonotype was counted at least ten times. The chain employs TRBV4-3 and TRBJ1-1, with D unclear. Germline V gene sequence: CDR1 LGHNA, CDR2 YSLEER. V gave up 4 bases and J gave up 4 bases, with 19 bases separating them. The CDR3 extends over 16 amino acids. The CDR3 protein is CASSPSRSAGGTEAFF. The CDR3 DNA is TGCGCCAGCAGCCCAAGTCGGTCCGCGGGTGGCACTGAAGCTTTCTTT.

This clonotype was seen repeatedly, ten times or more. CDR3 in amino acids: CASSLAGGNNEQFF. CDR3 bases: TGTGCCAGCAGCCTAGCGGGAGGGAACAATGAGCAGTTCTTC. The chain combines TRBV12-3 or TRBV12-4 with TRBJ2-1; 12 bases line up with TRBD2. This CDR3 spans 14 amino acids. The junction had 2 bases not matched to a gene; V was cut back by 6 bases and J by 5 bases.